Listed below are T cell receptor beta chains from one sample, sequenced in a study of PD-L1 blockade in urothelial cancer. The data were produced by immunoSEQ multiplex PCR, yet TCRdb's version contains in-frame clones alone and is incomplete. The sample records about 87,000 clones, 84% being singletons. The sample was PBMCs, taken around atezolizumab (anti-PD-L1) treatment. The receptor source for this set is a man in his 60s with urothelial cancer. CDR3s include the opening cysteine and the closing phenylalanine or tryptophan. The order of the fields is CDR3 protein, CDR3 DNA, J gene, clone size, CDR3 length, V gene, D gene. The D gene is left open where the match is weak. Clone size appears in some rows only: once, few, many, or a class for an expanded clone.

CDR3: CASSSGTSGGVVTDTQYF
DNA: TGCGCCAGCAGCTCGGGGACTAGCGGGGGGGTCGTGACAGATACGCAGTATTTT
J: TRBJ2-3
size: -
length: 18
V: TRBV5-1
D: TRBD2

CDR3: CASSSPRGIAETQYF
DNA: TGTGCCAGCAGCTCCCCCCGGGGGATAGCGGAGACCCAGTACTTC
J: TRBJ2-5
size: -
length: 15
V: TRBV7-6
D: -

CDR3: CSAAGQETQYF
DNA: TGCAGTGCCGCGGGGCAAGAGACCCAGTACTTC
J: TRBJ2-5
size: -
length: 11
V: TRBV20-1
D: -

CDR3: CATSRRELDTEAFF
DNA: TGTGCCACCAGCAGGCGGGAGTTGGACACTGAAGCTTTCTTT
J: TRBJ1-1
size: -
length: 14
V: TRBV15
D: -

CDR3: CASSAETSSETQYF
DNA: TGTGCCAGCAGTGCGGAGACTAGCTCGGAGACCCAGTACTTC
J: TRBJ2-5
size: -
length: 14
V: TRBV6-4
D: TRBD2

CDR3: CASRSGASYGYTF
DNA: TGTGCCAGCCGGTCAGGGGCTTCCTATGGCTACACCTTC
J: TRBJ1-2
size: -
length: 13
V: TRBV27
D: -

CDR3: CASSQGRGQETQYF
DNA: TGCGCCAGCAGCCAAGGACGGGGGCAAGAGACCCAGTACTTC
J: TRBJ2-5
size: -
length: 14
V: TRBV4-1
D: -

CDR3: CASSLGPQEANYGYTF
DNA: TGTGCCAGCAGCTTAGGACCACAGGAAGCTAACTATGGCTACACCTTC
J: TRBJ1-2
size: few
length: 16
V: TRBV7-2
D: -

CDR3: CASSPGGQLYNEQFF
DNA: TGTGCCAGCAGCCCAGGGGGGCAGCTGTACAATGAGCAGTTCTTC
J: TRBJ2-1
size: -
length: 15
V: TRBV7-2
D: -

CDR3: CSVPKSRQANTEAFF
DNA: TGCAGCGTTCCCAAAAGTAGACAGGCGAACACTGAAGCTTTCTTT
J: TRBJ1-1
size: -
length: 15
V: TRBV29-1
D: -

CDR3: CASSQDGRGKMNTEAFF
DNA: TGCGCCAGCAGCCAAGATGGGAGGGGGAAAATGAACACTGAAGCTTTCTTT
J: TRBJ1-1
size: -
length: 17
V: TRBV4-3
D: -

CDR3: CASSLASGGADTQYF
DNA: TGCGCCAGCAGCTTGGCCAGCGGGGGGGCAGATACGCAGTATTTT
J: TRBJ2-3
size: -
length: 15
V: TRBV5-1
D: TRBD2

CDR3: CAWRAGRGSYEQYF
DNA: TGTGCCTGGAGGGCCGGTCGAGGGTCCTACGAGCAGTACTTC
J: TRBJ2-7
size: -
length: 14
V: TRBV30
D: -

CDR3: CASSEDTGGASGNTIYF
DNA: TGTGCCAGCAGTGAAGACACAGGGGGCGCTTCTGGAAACACCATATATTTT
J: TRBJ1-3
size: -
length: 17
V: TRBV2
D: TRBD1

CDR3: CASSLIGQGLSHYSPLHF
DNA: TGTGCCAGCAGCCTAATCGGACAGGGGTTAAGCCATTATTCACCCCTCCACTTT
J: TRBJ1-6
size: -
length: 18
V: TRBV5-6
D: TRBD1

CDR3: CASSNSHLETSSKQYF
DNA: TGTGCCAGCAGCAATTCCCATCTAGAAACCTCCTCCAAGCAGTACTTC
J: TRBJ2-7
size: -
length: 16
V: TRBV7-2
D: -

CDR3: CASSLLASGSSEQYF
DNA: TGTGCCAGCAGTTTATTGGCTAGCGGGAGTAGTGAGCAGTACTTC
J: TRBJ2-7
size: few
length: 15
V: TRBV28
D: TRBD2

CDR3: CASSQTGMTEAFF
DNA: TGTGCCAGCTCACAAACAGGGATGACTGAAGCTTTCTTT
J: TRBJ1-1
size: few
length: 13
V: TRBV18
D: -

CDR3: CASRKGLGNTGELFF
DNA: TGTGCCAGCAGGAAAGGACTAGGGAACACCGGGGAGCTGTTTTTT
J: TRBJ2-2
size: once
length: 15
V: TRBV9
D: TRBD2

CDR3: CASKGREGPTNEKLFF
DNA: TGCGCCAGCAAAGGGAGGGAGGGCCCAACTAATGAAAAACTGTTTTTT
J: TRBJ1-4
size: -
length: 16
V: TRBV4-3
D: -

CDR3: CASSLVGVGGYEQYF
DNA: TGTGCCAGCAGCTTAGTAGGCGTCGGGGGGTACGAGCAGTACTTC
J: TRBJ2-7
size: once
length: 15
V: TRBV7-2
D: TRBD2

CDR3: CASSYGRGSYEQYF
DNA: TGTGCCAGCAGTTACGGCAGGGGGAGTTACGAGCAGTACTTC
J: TRBJ2-7
size: -
length: 14
V: TRBV6-5
D: TRBD1

CDR3: CASSFAGLPAGELFF
DNA: TGTGCCAGCAGCTTTGCAGGACTCCCCGCCGGGGAGCTGTTTTTT
J: TRBJ2-2
size: -
length: 15
V: TRBV5-4
D: -

CDR3: CASSQPGTGVEAFF
DNA: TGCGCCAGCAGCCAGCCCGGGACAGGGGTTGAAGCTTTCTTT
J: TRBJ1-1
size: -
length: 14
V: TRBV4-1
D: TRBD1